The sequence of this T cell receptor (beta chain) was determined in a study of tumor-infiltrating lymphocytes in primary liver carcinoma. 14 amino acids form the CDR3, both terminal residues included. Germline CDR1 reads SGHAT; CDR2 reads FQDESV (reference sequence). Scientists recovered RNA and DNA together from roughly 18-30 mg of unsorted bulk tissue. Patients were treatment-naive with chronic HBV infection. A note on this clonotype: It is unclear where the CDR3 begins or ends on the DNA, so no DNA is shown, and the CDR3 is as TCRdb lists it.

Starting from approximately 0.45 ug of total RNA, TCR beta cDNA was produced with a primer in the constant region. Researchers made the TCR beta libraries by running three nested multiplex PCR rounds with slightly modified ARM-PCR. The study ran its first two PCR rounds for around 9 cycles each, using TRBV1-TRBV30 forward primers and a C-beta reverse primer. TCRdb re-analysed the multiplex PCR reads in MiXCR, keeping a single row per CDR3 protein. The sample contains about 33,000 distinct CDR3 sequences, 70% to 80% of which appear only once. What was sequenced was liver tumor tissue from sampling region 5. Documented subset: tumor region T5, tumor centre. The TCR originated in a man aged 35-49 years with primary liver carcinoma and hepatitis B virus infection. V and J are TRBV11-1 and TRBJ2-2; the table's D gene call, TRBD1, was not cross checked with the DNA. CDR3 loop: CANSFTGVTGSCFF.